What follows are 25 T cell receptor beta chains derived from one specimen sequenced in a study of blood T cell repertoires in COVID-19. Profiled with immunoSEQ multiplex PCR; TCRdb holds only in-frame clones, not every one. The data hold around 130,000 clones, with 82% observed a single time. Specimen: peripheral blood. The receptors stem from a woman in her seventies with acute or convalescent COVID-19.

V usage is TRBV19 and J usage is TRBJ2-7, with 11 bases that match TRBD2. Germline V gene lookup returns CDR1 LNHDA and CDR2 SQIVND (reference sequence). This CDR3 has 15 amino acids. The junction had 2 bases not matched to a gene; V was cut back by 4 bases and J by 0 bases. The CDR3 DNA follows: TGTGCCAGTAGTACCACTAGCGGGGGCTCCTACGAGCAGTACTTC. Amino acid sequence: CASSTTSGGSYEQYF.

The chain is built from TRBV4-1 and TRBJ2-3; TRBD2 matches 13 bases. The V and J ends lost 0 bases and 0 bases, in that order; junction bases with no gene match: 15. This CDR3 spans 22 amino acids. The germline CDR1 and CDR2 sequences are MGHRA and YSYEKL. Here the CDR3 reads CASSQDRIYGLAGVTSTDTQYF. Here the CDR3 DNA reads TGCGCCAGCAGCCAAGATCGAATTTATGGACTAGCGGGGGTCACTAGCACAGATACGCAGTATTTT.

The chain uses TRBV10-1 and TRBJ2-1; D is uncertain. CDR3 length: 19 residues. Trimming stripped 0 bases from V and 7 bases from J, with 25 bases between. CDR1 and CDR2 from the germline V gene are WNHNN and SYGVQD (reference sequence). The CDR3 loop is CASSESGFKNRPFWNEQFF. The CDR3 coding sequence is TGCGCCAGCAGTGAGTCGGGTTTTAAGAACAGACCTTTTTGGAATGAGCAGTTCTTC.

This clone was counted a few times. This sequence joins TRBV19 and TRBJ1-2; TRBD1 matches 7 bases. Per the germline V gene, CDR1 is LNHDA and CDR2 is SQIVND (reference sequence). This CDR3 is built from 16 residues. V lost 7 bases, J lost 1 base, and 12 bases stayed unmatched. The CDR3 spells CASTDSLTGSNYGYTF. Written as DNA, the CDR3 is TGTGCCAGTACCGACTCATTGACAGGGAGTAACTATGGCTACACCTTC.

This chain connects TRBV5-4 to TRBJ2-2; TRBD2 agrees at 13 bases. Germline V gene sequence: CDR1 SGHNT, CDR2 YYREEE (reference sequence). The CDR3 has 16 residues. Losses at the gene ends were 4 bases for V and 3 bases for J; bases not matched to a gene: 3. CDR3 residues: CASSAGTSGDTGELFF. The CDR3 DNA is TGTGCCAGCAGCGCCGGGACTAGCGGGGACACCGGGGAGCTGTTTTTT.

The chain carries TRBV3-1 (or the pseudogene TRBV3-2) and TRBJ1-2; 7 nucleotides agree with TRBD1. V shed 0 bases and J 4 bases; nucleotides not matched to a gene: 8. The CDR3 is made up of 16 amino acids. Per the germline V gene, CDR1 is LGHDT and CDR2 is YNNKEL (reference sequence). Here the CDR3 reads CASSQDGTASFYGYTF. The CDR3 bases are TGTGCCAGCAGCCAAGACGGGACAGCCTCCTTCTATGGCTACACCTTC.

This clone appeared once. J is TRBJ1-3 and V is TRBV10-2; perhaps TRBD1 as D (6 bases). V shed 3 bases and J shed 10 bases, with 19 bases lying between them. Germline V gene sequence: CDR1 WSHSY, CDR2 SAAADI. CDR3 length equals 15 residues. The CDR3 DNA sequence: TGCGCCAGCAGTGACGCGGGGGCAGGGAATCTAACCATATATTTT. Its translation: CASSDAGAGNLTIYF.

The chain is built from TRBV9 and TRBJ2-3, with 8 nucleotides matching TRBD2. The length of the CDR3 is 15 residues. CDR1 is SGDLS, CDR2 YYNGEE, per germline. J gave up 6 bases and V 1 base, and 7 bases lay outside the gene matches. The CDR3 DNA reads as TGTGCCAGCAGCGTACTTGCGGGGGGACCGGATACGCAGTATTTT. Its translation: CASSVLAGGPDTQYF. The entire variable domain, with the rest obtained from reference TRBV9 and TRBJ2-3, is as follows: DSGVTQTPKHLITATGQRVTLRCSPRSGDLSVYWYQQSLDQGLQFLIQYYNGEERAKGNILERFSAQQFPDLHSELNLSSLELGDSALYFCASSVLAGGPDTQYFGPGTRLTVL.

In this sample, this clone turned up once. The chain has TRBV11-3 and TRBJ1-2; the D gene is possibly TRBD1 (5 bases). Trimming shortened V by 0 bases and J by 14 bases, and 10 bases separated the two germline ends. The CDR3 length is 11 residues. From germline, CDR1 is SGHNT and CDR2 YENEEA. The CDR3 DNA follows: TGTGCCAGCAGCTTAGACAGGGCGACAACCTTC. It codes for CASSLDRATTF.

The genes are TRBV14 and TRBJ1-4; D ambiguous. The V gene lost 1 base and the J gene lost 8 bases, with 5 bases spanning the gap. This CDR3 region has 12 residues. Per the germline V gene, CDR1 is SGHDN and CDR2 is FVKESK. CDR3: CASSQALEKLFF. DNA of the CDR3: TGTGCCAGCAGCCAAGCTTTAGAAAAACTGTTTTTT.

V is TRBV5-1 and J is TRBJ2-3; 8 bases are shared with TRBD2. Germline CDR1 and CDR2: SGHRS and YFSETQ. The CDR3 sequence is 15 residues long. The V and J ends lost 1 base and 0 bases, in that order; junction bases with no gene match: 1. The CDR3 is CASSLRGGSTDTQYF. The CDR3 nucleotides are TGCGCCAGCAGCTTGCGGGGGGGGAGCACAGATACGCAGTATTTT.

The rearrangement uses TRBV7-8 and TRBJ1-4; 11 bases are shared with TRBD1. This CDR3 is 14 amino acids long. V was clipped by 5 bases and J by 5 bases; unmatched bases: 1. Germline assignment: CDR1 SGHVS and CDR2 FQNEAQ. CDR3 loop: CASSRTGGNEKLFF. For the CDR3, the DNA is TGTGCCAGCAGCCGGACAGGGGGCAATGAAAAACTGTTTTTT.

The rearrangement uses TRBV5-1 and TRBJ2-5; D is perhaps TRBD2 (6 bases). The V end was cut by 9 bases, the J end by 2 bases, with 11 bases between. Germline CDR1 reads SGHRS; CDR2 reads YFSETQ. The CDR3 has 12 amino acids. The CDR3 coding sequence is TGCGCCACCCGCCGGGGGCAAGAGACCCAGTACTTC. Its translation: CATRRGQETQYF.

This clone has more than one count but fewer than ten. The V gene is TRBV5-1, the J gene TRBJ1-1; TRBD1 might be the D (5 bases). Trimming took off 4 bases at V and 2 bases at J, with 15 bases between the two ends. Germline V lookup: CDR1 SGHRS, CDR2 YFSETQ. CDR3 size: 15 residues. The CDR3 coding sequence is TGCGCCAGCAGCACCGGACCAAGGGGAAACACTGAAGCTTTCTTT. Its translation is CASSTGPRGNTEAFF. Variable domain in full (rest from reference TRBV5-1 and TRBJ1-1): KAGVTQTPRYLIKTRGQQVTLSCSPISGHRSVSWYQQTPGQGLQFLFEYFSETQRNKGNFPGRFSGRQFSNSRSEMNVSTLELGDSALYLCASSTGPRGNTEAFFGQGTRLTVV.

This chain links TRBV6-5 with TRBJ1-1; no definite D call. Per germline, CDR1 MNHEY and CDR2 SVGAGI. CDR3 length equals 14 residues. The V gene lost 6 bases and the J gene lost 1 base, with 12 bases spanning the gap. CDR3 protein: CASRRKRRNTEAFF. CDR3 nucleotides: TGTGCCAGCAGACGCAAACGGAGGAACACTGAAGCTTTCTTT.

The rearrangement uses TRBV18 and TRBJ2-2; D remains ambiguous. CDR1 and CDR2 (germline): KGHSH, LQKENI. V gave up 2 bases and J gave up 8 bases, with 6 bases separating them. The CDR3 sequence is 12 residues long. The CDR3 bases are TGTGCCAGCTCACCATCTTCTGGGGAGCTGTTTTTT. As protein: CASSPSSGELFF.

This chain links TRBV5-1 with TRBJ1-4; no clear D. From germline, CDR1 is SGHRS and CDR2 YFSETQ. Deletions cut 0 bases from V and 7 bases from J, with 13 bases between. The CDR3 is 15 amino acids. The DNA for the CDR3 is TGCGCCAGCAGCTTGGAAAGCCCCCGGGGTGAAAAACTGTTTTTT. Amino acids: CASSLESPRGEKLFF.

In nucleotides, the CDR3 is TGTGCCAGCAGTCTGGGGCTCTATGGCTACACCTTC. Amino acids: CASSLGLYGYTF. The chain carries TRBV3-1 (or the pseudogene TRBV3-2) and TRBJ1-2; D might be TRBD1 (5 bases). Trimming took off 6 bases at V and 4 bases at J, with 9 bases between the two ends. Germline V gene sequence: CDR1 LGHDT, CDR2 YNNKEL (reference sequence). The CDR3 is 12 residues long.

For the CDR3, the DNA is TGTGCCAGCAGCCAAAGGGGGAACACCGGGGAGCTGTTTTTT. Translating gives CASSQRGNTGELFF. The chain couples TRBV16 to TRBJ2-2; weak D call: TRBD1 (5 bases). The CDR3 extends over 14 amino acids. V gave up 2 bases and J gave up 1 base, with 5 bases separating them. Germline values: CDR1 KGHSY, CDR2 FQNENV. The full variable domain, with the rest looked up from reference TRBV16 and TRBJ2-2, is GEEVAQTPKHLVRGEGQKAKLYCAPIKGHSYVFWYQQVLKNEFKFLISFQNENVFDETGMPKERFSAKCLPNSPCSLEIQATKLEDSAVYFCASSQRGNTGELFFGEGSRLTVL.

The chain uses TRBV7-8 and TRBJ2-7, with D possibly TRBD2 on 6 matching bases. CDR1 is SGHVS and CDR2 is FQNEAQ in the germline V gene. The CDR3 runs to 15 residues. Trimming removed 1 base at V and 2 bases at J, with 12 bases between. The DNA of the CDR3 is TGTGCCAGCAGCTTAGTTCATGGGGGGACCTACGAGCAGTACTTC. As protein: CASSLVHGGTYEQYF.

The gene calls are TRBV7-2 and TRBJ2-7, with 9 bases lining up with TRBD2. CDR1 and CDR2 from the germline V gene are SGHTA and FQGNSA. V was pared by 2 bases and J by 2 bases, with 4 bases of the junction left unmatched. The CDR3 loop spans 15 amino acids. DNA for the CDR3: TGTGCCAGCAGCTTACAAGCGGGGGGAACCTACGAGCAGTACTTC. Amino acid sequence: CASSLQAGGTYEQYF.

As DNA, the CDR3 is TGTGCCAGCAGTTACTTGGGACAGGGGGCGGAAGCTTTCTTT. It encodes CASSYLGQGAEAFF. The chain links TRBV6-5 to TRBJ1-1; 12 bases map to TRBD1. This CDR3 contains 14 residues. Germline CDR1 is MNHEY and CDR2 is SVGAGI. J was trimmed by 8 bases and V by 1 base; bases with no gene match: 2.

The genes are TRBV18 and TRBJ2-2; 7 bases line up with TRBD2. V was pared by 0 bases and J by 2 bases, with 9 bases of the junction left unmatched. Looked up from germline, CDR1 is KGHSH and CDR2 is LQKENI. The CDR3 covers 18 residues. CDR3 sequence: CASSPPMSGGRNTGELFF. The CDR3 DNA reads as TGTGCCAGCTCACCACCAATGTCGGGCGGGAGAAACACCGGGGAGCTGTTTTTT.

The J gene is TRBJ2-1, the V gene TRBV2; the match to TRBD2 covers 14 bases. V shed 7 bases, J shed 9 bases, and the junction held 8 bases outside the gene matches. Germline-derived CDR1 and CDR2 are SNHLY and FYNNEI. The CDR3 is 15 residues long. DNA of the CDR3: TGTGCCAGCACCAGACTAGCGGGGGGGCCGGGTGAGCAGTTCTTC. It encodes CASTRLAGGPGEQFF.

The chain links TRBV29-1 to TRBJ1-1, with D perhaps TRBD1 (6 bases). This CDR3 is 14 amino acids long. The V end lost 2 bases, the J end lost 4 bases, and 14 bases lay between the germline ends. CDR1 SQVTM and CDR2 ANQGSEA come from the germline V gene. The CDR3, as DNA: TGCAGCGTTGAACGACAGGCCCTGGGCACTGAAGCTTTCTTT. Residues: CSVERQALGTEAFF.